This T cell receptor beta chain was identified during a study of OX40 agonist ivuxolimab in advanced cancers. On the study more broadly: Intravenous ivuxolimab at 0.01 to 10 mg/kg was given to patients every 2 weeks. The diagnoses of dose-escalation patients were hepatocellular carcinoma, melanoma, renal cell or head and neck cancer. Overall study findings and caveats: There was clonal expansion of CD4+ and CD8+ blood T cells by week 6 at 0.1 to 3.0 mg/kg. The authors also found low normalized T-cell clonal expansion in some nonresponders.

Germline V gives CDR1 MRHNA, CDR2 SNTAGT. CDR3 length equals 14 residues. V lost 6 bases to trimming and J lost 8 bases, with 19 bases between them. Of note for this clone: Antigen: not known.

Method: immunoSEQ multiplex PCR; TCRdb's copy keeps in-frame clones and lacks some. The sample lists 80,000 or so clones, roughly 91% occurring once. This chain joins TRBV6-4 and TRBJ1-1; the D is unclear. This sample comprised CD4+ or CD8+ T cells sorted from blood, obtained in a trial of the OX40 agonist ivuxolimab. This TCR came from an adult with an advanced solid tumor such as melanoma, head and neck, liver or kidney cancer. The CDR3 is CASSRSPGEGEAFF. The CDR3 region has the DNA TGTGCCAGCAGCCGCAGCCCGGGCGAAGGAGAAGCTTTCTTT.